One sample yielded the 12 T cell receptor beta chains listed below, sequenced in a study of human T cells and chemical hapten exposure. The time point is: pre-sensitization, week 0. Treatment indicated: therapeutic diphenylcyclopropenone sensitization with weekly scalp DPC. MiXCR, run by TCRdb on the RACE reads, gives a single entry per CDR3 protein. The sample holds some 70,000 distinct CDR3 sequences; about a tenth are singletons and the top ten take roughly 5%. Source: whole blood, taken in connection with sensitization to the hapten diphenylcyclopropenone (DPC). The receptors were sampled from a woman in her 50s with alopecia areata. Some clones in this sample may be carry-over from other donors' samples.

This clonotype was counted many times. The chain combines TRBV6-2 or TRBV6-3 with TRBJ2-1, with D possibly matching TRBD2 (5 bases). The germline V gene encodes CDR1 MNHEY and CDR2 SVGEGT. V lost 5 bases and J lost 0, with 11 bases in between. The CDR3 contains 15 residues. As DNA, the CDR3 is TGTGCCAGCAGTGCCAGCGGTAGCTCCTACAATGAGCAGTTCTTC. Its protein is CASSASGSSYNEQFF.

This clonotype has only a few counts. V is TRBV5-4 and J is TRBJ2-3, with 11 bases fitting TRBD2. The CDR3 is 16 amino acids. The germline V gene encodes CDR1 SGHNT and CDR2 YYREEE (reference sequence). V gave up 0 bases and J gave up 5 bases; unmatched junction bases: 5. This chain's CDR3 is CASSLGSGGALDTQYF. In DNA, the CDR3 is TGTGCCAGCAGCTTGGGTAGCGGGGGGGCACTAGATACGCAGTATTTT.

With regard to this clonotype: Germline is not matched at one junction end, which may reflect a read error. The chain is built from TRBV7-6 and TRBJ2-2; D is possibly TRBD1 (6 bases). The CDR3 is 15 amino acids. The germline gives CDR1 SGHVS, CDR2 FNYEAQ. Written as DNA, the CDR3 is TGTGCCAGCAGCTTCCGGACAGCGAACACCGGGGAGATGTTTTTT. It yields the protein CASSFRTANTGEMFF.

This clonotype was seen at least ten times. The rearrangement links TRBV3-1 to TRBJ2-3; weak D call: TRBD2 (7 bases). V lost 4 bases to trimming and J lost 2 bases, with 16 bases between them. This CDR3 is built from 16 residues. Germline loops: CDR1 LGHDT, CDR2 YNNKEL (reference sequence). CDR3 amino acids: CASSRFPAGATDTQYF. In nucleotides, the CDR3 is TGTGCCAGCAGCCGATTTCCTGCGGGGGCCACAGATACGCAGTATTTT.

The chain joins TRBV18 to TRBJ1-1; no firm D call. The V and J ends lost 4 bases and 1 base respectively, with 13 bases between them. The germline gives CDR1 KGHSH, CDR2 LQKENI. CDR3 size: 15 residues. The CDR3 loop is CASSLRPEENTEAFF. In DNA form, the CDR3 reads TGTGCCAGCTCACTAAGGCCAGAAGAGAACACTGAAGCTTTCTTT.

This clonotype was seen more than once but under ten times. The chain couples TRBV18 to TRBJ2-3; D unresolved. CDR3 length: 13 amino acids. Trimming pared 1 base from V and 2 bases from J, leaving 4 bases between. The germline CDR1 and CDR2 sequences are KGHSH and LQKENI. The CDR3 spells CASSPRNTDTQYF. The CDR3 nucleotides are TGTGCCAGCTCACCACGGAACACAGATACGCAGTATTTT.

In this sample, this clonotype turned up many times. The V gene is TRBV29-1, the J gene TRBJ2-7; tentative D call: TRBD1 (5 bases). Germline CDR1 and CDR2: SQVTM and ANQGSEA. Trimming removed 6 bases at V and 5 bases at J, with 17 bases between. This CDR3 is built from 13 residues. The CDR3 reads CSVVRDIGDEQYF. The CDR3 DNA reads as TGCAGCGTAGTCAGGGATATAGGGGACGAGCAGTACTTC.

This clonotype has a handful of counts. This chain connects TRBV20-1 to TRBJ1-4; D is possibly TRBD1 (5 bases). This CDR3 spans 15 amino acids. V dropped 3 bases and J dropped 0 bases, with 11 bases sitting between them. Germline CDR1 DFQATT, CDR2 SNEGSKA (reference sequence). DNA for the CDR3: TGCAGTGCTAGGAGACAGTTCGCAACTAATGAAAAACTGTTTTTT. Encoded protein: CSARRQFATNEKLFF.

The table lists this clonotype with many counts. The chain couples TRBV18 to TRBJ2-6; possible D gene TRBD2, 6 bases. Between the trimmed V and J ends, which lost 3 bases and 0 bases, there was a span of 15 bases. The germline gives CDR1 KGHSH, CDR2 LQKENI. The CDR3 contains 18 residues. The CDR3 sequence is CASSPLAKSGSGANVLTF. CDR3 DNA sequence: TGTGCCAGCTCACCCCTAGCGAAATCGGGCTCTGGGGCCAACGTCCTGACTTTC.

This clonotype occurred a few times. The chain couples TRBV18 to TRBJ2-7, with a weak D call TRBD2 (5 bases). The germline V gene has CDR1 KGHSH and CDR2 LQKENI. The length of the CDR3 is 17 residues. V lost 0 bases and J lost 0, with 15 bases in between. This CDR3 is CASSPPVYDYYSYEQYF. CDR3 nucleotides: TGTGCCAGCTCACCACCCGTGTATGACTATTACTCCTACGAGCAGTACTTC.

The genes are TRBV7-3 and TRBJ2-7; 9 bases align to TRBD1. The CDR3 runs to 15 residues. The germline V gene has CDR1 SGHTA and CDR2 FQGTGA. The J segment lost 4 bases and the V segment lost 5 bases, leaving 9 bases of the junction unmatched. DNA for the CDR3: TGTGCCAGCAGCCCCTTCGGGACAGGGTCGTACGAGCAGTACTTC. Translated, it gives CASSPFGTGSYEQYF.

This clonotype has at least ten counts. CDR3 residues: CASSPQTDSYEQYF. DNA for the CDR3: TGTGCCAGCAGCCCCCAGACAGACTCCTACGAGCAGTACTTC. V and J are TRBV5-5 and TRBJ2-7, with a possible D match to TRBD1 (5 bases). CDR1 and CDR2 from the germline V gene are SGHKS and YYEKEE (reference sequence). Deletions cut 4 bases from V and 0 bases from J, with 11 bases between. The CDR3 covers 14 residues. Drawing the rest from reference TRBV5-5 and TRBJ2-7, the complete variable domain is DAGVTQSPTHLIKTRGQQVTLRCSPISGHKSVSWYQQVLGQGPQFIFQYYEKEERGRGNFPDRFSARQFPNYSSELNVNALLLGDSALYLCASSPQTDSYEQYFGPGTRLTVT.